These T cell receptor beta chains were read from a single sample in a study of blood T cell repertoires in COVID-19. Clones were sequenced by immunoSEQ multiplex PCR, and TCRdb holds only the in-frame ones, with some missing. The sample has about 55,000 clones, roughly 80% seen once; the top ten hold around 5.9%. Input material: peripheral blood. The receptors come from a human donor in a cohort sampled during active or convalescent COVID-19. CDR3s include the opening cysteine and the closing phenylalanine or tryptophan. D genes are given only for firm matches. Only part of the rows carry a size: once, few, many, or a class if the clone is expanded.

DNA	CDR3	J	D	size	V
TGTGCCAGCTCCCATAGGACCCGAAGGGGCAATGAGCAGTTCTTC	CASSHRTRRGNEQFF	TRBJ2-1	NA	NA	TRBV7-9
TGTGCCAGCAGTCCATCAAGCGAACCCGGGACAGGGTTCTATGGCTACACCTTC	CASSPSSEPGTGFYGYTF	TRBJ1-2	TRBD1	NA	TRBV28
TGTGCCAGCAGTCCACGGACAGGACTCTCCTACGAGCAGTACTTC	CASSPRTGLSYEQYF	TRBJ2-7	TRBD1	NA	TRBV6-5
TGTGCCAGCAGCTTATTTAAAGAGGGAAACACCATATATTTT	CASSLFKEGNTIYF	TRBJ1-3	NA	NA	TRBV7-2
TGTGCCAGCAGTGATCCCATCCTAAGAACCGGGGAGCTGTTTTTT	CASSDPILRTGELFF	TRBJ2-2	NA	NA	TRBV25-1
TGTGCCAGCAGCTATAGCGGGGGGGCCAGAAGAGATACGCAGTATTTT	CASSYSGGARRDTQYF	TRBJ2-3	TRBD2	NA	TRBV5-5
TGTGCCAGCAGTGACACCGGCCCTATACAGGGGGCGACGAATGGCTACACCTTC	CASSDTGPIQGATNGYTF	TRBJ1-2	TRBD1	NA	TRBV6-4
TGCGCCAGCAGCATTGGGACAGATGGAAACACCATATATTTT	CASSIGTDGNTIYF	TRBJ1-3	TRBD1	NA	TRBV5-1
TGTGCCAGCAGCGACTTCATGGGGGGTGAAGCTTTCTTT	CASSDFMGGEAFF	TRBJ1-1	NA	NA	TRBV9
TGCGCCAGCAGCCAAGATCTGGGGACACACACCGGGGAGCTGTTTTTT	CASSQDLGTHTGELFF	TRBJ2-2	NA	NA	TRBV4-1
TGTGCCAGCAGCCCCTACCTTGCCACCGGGGAGCTGTTTTTT	CASSPYLATGELFF	TRBJ2-2	NA	few	TRBV7-3
TGTGCCAGCAGTTCCGGGACAGGCGCCTACAATGAGCAGTTCTTC	CASSSGTGAYNEQFF	TRBJ2-1	TRBD1	NA	TRBV2
TGTGCCAGCAGGGGCTACAAGGGAGCTGAAGCTTTCTTT	CASRGYKGAEAFF	TRBJ1-1	NA	once	TRBV6-5
TGTGCCAGCAGTTATAGCGGACTAGCGGACAATGAGCAGTTCTTC	CASSYSGLADNEQFF	TRBJ2-1	TRBD2	NA	TRBV6-5
TGTGCCAGCAGAATTGGGGGGGAAGCTTTCTTT	CASRIGGEAFF	TRBJ1-1	NA	NA	TRBV27
TGTGCCAGCAGCTTGGGACAGGGCTCGTGGCCCCAGCATTTT	CASSLGQGSWPQHF	TRBJ1-5	TRBD1	NA	TRBV6-2/TRBV6-3
TGTGCTAGCAGCTTAGGTTGGGAGGGGCTGGAAGAGACCCAGTACTTC	CASSLGWEGLEETQYF	TRBJ2-5	TRBD2	NA	TRBV7-7
TGTGCCAGCAGCTTGGCCGGCCAGGGTGAACAGCCCCAGCATTTT	CASSLAGQGEQPQHF	TRBJ1-5	NA	NA	TRBV5-4
TGTGCCAGCGCCCCCGGGACAGCAAGCTATGGCTACACCTTC	CASAPGTASYGYTF	TRBJ1-2	TRBD1	NA	TRBV6-5
TGCGCCAGCAGCCCCGGGACTAGCGGGAGCACAGATACGCAGTATTTT	CASSPGTSGSTDTQYF	TRBJ2-3	TRBD2	NA	TRBV5-1
TGTGCCACCGGGACAGGGGGACCCCTCAATGAGCAGTTCTTC	CATGTGGPLNEQFF	TRBJ2-1	TRBD1	once	TRBV24-1
TGTGCCAGCAGCTCAACCGGGACAGGGGGGCACGGGGAGCTGTTTTTT	CASSSTGTGGHGELFF	TRBJ2-2	TRBD1	NA	TRBV5-6
TGTGCCAGCAGCCTGATGACTAGCGAGCAAGAGACCCAGTACTTC	CASSLMTSEQETQYF	TRBJ2-5	TRBD2	NA	TRBV5-4
TGTGCCAGCACTCTAGGGGATTTCGCTGAAGCTTTCTTT	CASTLGDFAEAFF	TRBJ1-1	NA	NA	TRBV14
TGTGCCAGCAGCCCGCTAGCCCACGAGCAGTACTTC	CASSPLAHEQYF	TRBJ2-7	NA	NA	TRBV7-8
TGTGCCAGCAGCTCAAACAGGGCCCTGAACACTGAAGCTTTCTTT	CASSSNRALNTEAFF	TRBJ1-1	NA	NA	TRBV6-2/TRBV6-3
TGTGCCAGCAGCTTACAGGTGACCGATGAAAAACTGTTTTTT	CASSLQVTDEKLFF	TRBJ1-4	NA	NA	TRBV6-5
TGTGCCAGCAGTCGATATCTAGCGGGGGGGCCTAGTGAGCAGTTCTTC	CASSRYLAGGPSEQFF	TRBJ2-1	TRBD2	few	TRBV6-6
TGTGCCAGCAGCCCCCGACTAGCGGGGGACCTTTACAATGAGCAGTTCTTC	CASSPRLAGDLYNEQFF	TRBJ2-1	TRBD2	NA	TRBV11-2
TGCAGCGTTGAAGGCCTTGACCTCCGGACTAGCGCGGAGACCCAGTACTTC	CSVEGLDLRTSAETQYF	TRBJ2-5	TRBD2	NA	TRBV29-1
TGTGCCAGCAGCACCCTGGACATGAGCTCTGGAAACACCATATATTTT	CASSTLDMSSGNTIYF	TRBJ1-3	NA	NA	TRBV9
TGTGCCATCAGTGAGTCCGGACAGGGATCCAATCAGCCCCAGCATTTT	CAISESGQGSNQPQHF	TRBJ1-5	TRBD1	once	TRBV10-3
TGTGCCAGCAGCCAAGATGGAGGGACAGGGCCCTCTTTT	CASSQDGGTGPSF	TRBJ1-6	TRBD1	NA	TRBV3-1/TRBV3-2
TGTGCCAGCAGCTTGGGGGGGACAGCGGGAGAAGAGACCCAGTACTTC	CASSLGGTAGEETQYF	TRBJ2-5	NA	NA	TRBV5-6
TGTGCCAGTAGTCTACAGGGCAGCTCCTACAATGAGCAGTTCTTC	CASSLQGSSYNEQFF	TRBJ2-1	NA	once	TRBV19
TGTGCCAGCAGTCCTTGGGACAGTGGGAGGGAGACCCAGTACTTC	CASSPWDSGRETQYF	TRBJ2-5	NA	NA	TRBV6-5
TGTGCCAGTAGCCGGGACAGGGAGGTTTATGGCACTGAAGCTTTCTTT	CASSRDREVYGTEAFF	TRBJ1-1	TRBD1	few	TRBV19
TGTGCCAGCTATAACAGCCTGAACACTGAAGCTTTCTTT	CASYNSLNTEAFF	TRBJ1-1	NA	NA	TRBV27
TGTGCCAGTAATAGGGGGGAGACCCAGTACTTC	CASNRGETQYF	TRBJ2-5	NA	NA	TRBV19
TGTGCCAGCAGCCCCACAGGAACTCTGAACACTGAAGCTTTCTTT	CASSPTGTLNTEAFF	TRBJ1-1	NA	NA	TRBV7-2
TGTGCCAGCAGCAAAAATGGGGCCCAGCTCCCTGAAGCTTTCTTT	CASSKNGAQLPEAFF	TRBJ1-1	NA	NA	TRBV21-1
TGTGCCAGCAGTACCCAGGCTCAGGATAATTCACCCCTCCACTTT	CASSTQAQDNSPLHF	TRBJ1-6	NA	NA	TRBV2
TGTGCCAGCAGCCAAGATAGCGGGGGGTTGAACACTGAAGCTTTCTTT	CASSQDSGGLNTEAFF	TRBJ1-1	NA	NA	TRBV3-1/TRBV3-2
TGTGCCAGTAGTATTTCACATTTCTCTGGAAACACCATATATTTT	CASSISHFSGNTIYF	TRBJ1-3	NA	NA	TRBV19
TGTGCCAGCAGTTACGACAGAACCTACGAGCAGTACTTC	CASSYDRTYEQYF	TRBJ2-7	NA	NA	TRBV6-2/TRBV6-3
TGTGCCAGCAGCTTAGTTCGTGTGAACACTGAAGCTTTCTTT	CASSLVRVNTEAFF	TRBJ1-1	NA	few	TRBV11-2
TGTGCCAGCAGCGTAGATGGGGTGGGACAGGGTTATGACGAGCAGTACTTC	CASSVDGVGQGYDEQYF	TRBJ2-7	TRBD1	NA	TRBV9
TGTGCCAGCAGTGAATATAACAGGGACTATGGCTACACCTTC	CASSEYNRDYGYTF	TRBJ1-2	NA	NA	TRBV25-1
TGTGCCAGTAGTGAACAGGCACCGATTAACTATGGCTACACCTTC	CASSEQAPINYGYTF	TRBJ1-2	NA	NA	TRBV19
TGTGCCAGCAGCTTCGGACAGGGGGCCCCCCTGGGCTACACCTTC	CASSFGQGAPLGYTF	TRBJ1-2	TRBD1	NA	TRBV5-6